This entry describes one TCR beta chain. This clonotype was recorded at least ten times. What antigen it recognizes has not been identified. Base quality data are lacking; no much larger clone is found one base away. The data are from a study of T cell repertoires in cytomegalovirus infection (dated by TCRdb to about 2019). Broadly, across the study: The HLA type of each donor mattered for the analysis, because public TCR beta signatures pointed to carriage of CMV infection along with the matching HLA type.

What the authors observed across the whole study: Cumulative frequency of public TCR beta family members discriminated carriers of CMV infection plus the relevant HLA type in this cohort and an independent approximately 370-donor cohort. The ex vivo response was dominated by HLA-C-restricted CMV-specific TCR beta clonotypes, which also provided the single most frequent clonotype in two of eight donors.

For sequencing, an Illumina HiSeq 1500 was employed. The public sequencing data were trimmed at Q25 with fastp and processed into clonotypes with MiXCR by TCRdb, which kept only in-frame beta chains. Merged by CDR3 protein, the rows form single entries marked with the most common genes and DNA. The sample table holds around 440,000 distinct CDR3 sequences, of which approximately 11% were seen once. The ten largest clonotypes hold roughly 10% of the sample. There are 13 amino acids in the CDR3, from cysteine to phenylalanine inclusive. The entry retains the CDR3 DNA only, 39 bases that are in frame from base 1. A distance of 4 bases separates the germline ends of V and J, which lose 1 base and 4 bases respectively. Reading the germline V gene gives CDR1 SNHLY and CDR2 FYNNEI.

This TCR derives from a human donor in good health (CMV status not recorded). Some clones in this sample may be carry-over from other donors' samples. The V and J segments used are TRBV2 and TRBJ2-2, with the D gene not clear enough to name. The sequenced material came from PBMCs. Read as DNA, the sequence is TGTGCCAGCAGTGAAGAGTCCACCGGGGAGCTGTTTTTT. The resulting protein is CASSEESTGELFF.